This entry concerns a single TCR beta chain. The antigen is not known. The data belong to a study of beta chain features in type 1 diabetes. Findings and limits, study-wide: VDJ junctions from type 1 diabetes patients carried fewer insertions and larger deletions. Among all four CD4+ subsets, Type 1 diabetes patients had TCRB CDR3s that were moderately but significantly shorter. Any PCR bias toward short templates would affect both groups alike.

Trimming shortened V by 4 bases and J by 0 bases, and 16 bases separated the two germline ends. This CDR3 has 16 amino acids. Germline V lookup: CDR1 SGHVS, CDR2 FQNEAQ. All of the isolated RNA was reverse transcribed, so expressed TCRB transcripts were sequenced. Measured with immunoSEQ multiplex PCR; TCRdb has only the in-frame clones, and not every one. The sample includes around 190,000 clones, about 12% seen only once; the top ten take about 0.58%. The sequenced material came from central memory CD4+ T cells from blood. The sequence was collected from a woman aged 18-29 years in good health. This chain joins TRBV7-8 and TRBJ2-7; D unclear. The CDR3 protein is CASSYRARRSSYEQYF. For the CDR3, the DNA is TGTGCCAGCAGCTACCGTGCTAGGCGGAGCTCCTACGAGCAGTACTTC. Supplemented by reference TRBV7-8 and TRBJ2-7, the full variable domain reads GAGVSQSPRYKVAKRGQDVALRCDPISGHVSLFWYQQALGQGPEFLTYFQNEAQLDKSGLPSDRFFAERPEGSVSTLKIQRTQQEDSAVYLCASSYRARRSSYEQYFGPGTRLTVT.